This T cell receptor beta chain appears in the sequencing data of a study of persistence of HIV-infected CD4 T cells. Whole-study context: Isolated cells were CMV- and HIV-1 Gag-responding CD4+ T cells. A median of about eight years of suppressive ART preceded sampling.

Comment on this clone: Antigen specificity is unknown.

The libraries were made with immunoSEQ version 4 in survey mode. The table came from immunoSEQ multiplex PCR; TCRdb's copy has only in-frame clones and leaves some out. The sample records just under 65,000 clones, less than 85% being singletons. The stimulus was an HIV-1 Gag 15-mer peptide pool, 1 ug/peptide/mL. CD40L-negative CD69-negative CD45RO-high memory CD4+ T cells were sorted as populations depleted of antigen-responding cells. These HIV-1-infected adults initiated suppressive ART in chronic infection. Before stimulation, PBMCs underwent CD8+ T cell depletion. Trimming shortened V by 1 base and J by 6 bases, and 7 bases separated the two germline ends. Germline assignment: CDR1 SNHLY and CDR2 FYNNEI. CDR3 length equals 12 residues.

The specimen comprised CD4+ T cells sorted from PBMCs after roughly 20-hour stimulation, sampled from a patient who received antiretroviral therapy. The chain couples TRBV2 to TRBJ2-7, with D tentatively TRBD2 (6 bases). This clonotype was sampled from an adult man with HIV who was CMV-seropositive. The CDR3 coding sequence is TGTGCCAGCAGTGAAGAGGGAGGCGAGCAGTACTTC. Its protein product is CASSEEGGEQYF.